The rows below give T cell receptor beta chains drawn from one sample of a study of persistence of HIV-infected CD4 T cells. These receptors' antigens are unknown. Method: immunoSEQ multiplex PCR; TCRdb's copy keeps in-frame clones and lacks some. The sample yields roughly 43,000 clones, approximately 90% seen once. Sequenced material: CD4+ T cells sorted from PBMCs after roughly 20-hour stimulation, taken from a patient who received antiretroviral therapy. The origin of the receptors is an adult man with HIV who was CMV-seropositive. Each CDR3 is given with its conserved first and last residue. The D gene is left open where the match is weak. Only some rows state a clone size, as once, few, many or a class for expanded clones.

cdr3_aa	cdr3_nt	clone_size	d_call	v_call	j_call
CASSMGGQGADTQYF	TGTGCCAGTAGTATGGGGGGACAGGGCGCAGATACGCAGTATTTT	.	TRBD1	TRBV19	TRBJ2-3
CASSPDPGGQTYNSPLHF	TGTGCCAGCAGCCCGGACCCGGGGGGACAGACTTATAATTCACCCCTCCACTTT	.	TRBD1	TRBV9	TRBJ1-6
CASSPFQTTNYGYTF	TGTGCCAGCTCACCATTCCAGACTACTAACTATGGCTACACCTTC	.	.	TRBV18	TRBJ1-2
CASSSPNPGDSPLHF	TGTGCCAGCAGTTCCCCAAATCCAGGGGATTCACCCCTCCACTTT	.	.	TRBV28	TRBJ1-6
CASSLNVPGENTGELFF	TGTGCCAGCAGCTTAAATGTTCCAGGGGAAAACACCGGGGAGCTGTTTTTT	few	.	TRBV7-3	TRBJ2-2
CASSLGKRGTEAFF	TGTGCCAGCAGCTTAGGAAAGCGGGGAACTGAAGCTTTCTTT	.	.	TRBV11-3	TRBJ1-1
CASSQAGTGLRETQYF	TGCGCCAGCAGCCAGGCCGGGACAGGGTTGCGGGAGACCCAGTACTTC	.	TRBD1	TRBV4-1	TRBJ2-5
CAGRRTVGVNTEAFF	TGTGCCGGCCGTAGGACGGTGGGGGTGAACACTGAAGCTTTCTTT	.	.	TRBV5-4	TRBJ1-1
CSAGQGATTEAFF	TGCAGCGCTGGACAGGGGGCGACCACTGAAGCTTTCTTT	.	TRBD1	TRBV29-1	TRBJ1-1
CASSQKNGDQPQHF	TGTGCCAGCAGCCAGAAGAATGGGGATCAGCCCCAGCATTTT	.	.	TRBV3-1/TRBV3-2	TRBJ1-5
CASSLWPGASYEQYF	TGTGCCAGCAGCCTTTGGCCGGGGGCCTCCTACGAGCAGTACTTC	.	.	TRBV4-2	TRBJ2-7
CASMEGTFTDTQYF	TGTGCCAGCATGGAGGGGACATTCACAGATACGCAGTATTTT	.	.	TRBV5-4	TRBJ2-3
CASSQEVLSYEQYF	TGTGCCAGCAGCCAAGAAGTTCTCTCCTACGAGCAGTACTTC	.	.	TRBV4-2	TRBJ2-7
CASSLLWTGETDGYTF	TGTGCCAGCAGCCTGCTATGGACAGGGGAGACTGATGGCTACACCTTC	.	TRBD1	TRBV9	TRBJ1-2
CASSLGGDTEAFF	TGTGCCAGTAGCCTGGGGGGGGACACTGAAGCTTTCTTT	.	.	TRBV19	TRBJ1-1
CASSPDRAGTGELFF	TGTGCCAGCAGTCCGGACAGGGCGGGGACCGGGGAGCTGTTTTTT	.	TRBD1	TRBV6-4	TRBJ2-2
CASSYPTLRREGTGELFF	TGTGCCAGCAGTTACCCGACCCTGCGCAGGGAAGGGACCGGGGAGCTGTTTTTT	.	.	TRBV6-2/TRBV6-3	TRBJ2-2
CASRLAPGPRNTIYF	TGTGCCAGTAGATTAGCCCCGGGACCCCGAAACACCATATATTTT	.	.	TRBV19	TRBJ1-3
CASSLISASTDTQYF	TGTGCCAGCAGTTTAATTAGCGCTTCCACAGATACGCAGTATTTT	.	.	TRBV28	TRBJ2-3
CASSPAGGYYNEQFF	TGTGCCAGCAGTCCAGCGGGGGGCTACTACAATGAGCAGTTCTTC	once	TRBD2	TRBV6-5	TRBJ2-1
CASSLVSTQETQYF	TGTGCCAGCAGCTTGGTATCTACTCAAGAGACCCAGTACTTC	once	.	TRBV5-4	TRBJ2-5
CASSPGTSSGYEQYF	TGTGCCAGCTCACCAGGGACTAGTTCTGGTTACGAGCAGTACTTC	.	TRBD2	TRBV18	TRBJ2-7
CASSLDTGAGNTIYF	TGCGCCAGCAGCTTGGATACAGGGGCGGGAAACACCATATATTTT	once	TRBD1	TRBV5-1	TRBJ1-3
CASSLETGMDTQYF	TGTGCCAGCAGCTTAGAGACAGGGATGGATACGCAGTATTTT	.	TRBD1	TRBV7-9	TRBJ2-3
CASRGSTRSEAFF	TGCGCCAGCCGGGGGTCCACAAGATCTGAAGCTTTCTTT	.	.	TRBV10-1	TRBJ1-1
CASSARLAGGEGNIQYF	TGCGCCAGCAGTGCCCGACTAGCGGGGGGAGAAGGAAACATTCAGTACTTC	.	TRBD2	TRBV23-1	TRBJ2-4
CASSPGGFPLHF	TGTGCCAGCTCTCCAGGGGGGTTCCCCCTCCACTTT	.	TRBD1	TRBV18	TRBJ1-6
CASSPKGGHGNTIYF	TGTGCCAGCAGCCCGAAGGGGGGGCATGGAAACACCATATATTTT	.	.	TRBV7-3	TRBJ1-3
CASSLRATGELFF	TGTGCCAGCAGTTTACGGGCCACCGGGGAGCTGTTTTTT	.	.	TRBV27	TRBJ2-2
CASSLQGQVAYGYTF	TGTGCCAGCAGCTTACAGGGTCAGGTTGCCTATGGCTACACCTTC	.	.	TRBV7-9	TRBJ1-2
CASSLVTGGWGSPLHF	TGTGCCAGCAGCTTAGTGACAGGGGGTTGGGGTTCACCCCTCCACTTT	.	TRBD1	TRBV7-9	TRBJ1-6
CASRGQSNYGYTF	TGCGCCAGCAGAGGACAGTCGAACTATGGCTACACCTTC	.	.	TRBV23-1	TRBJ1-2
CASSMIGGPRGPGELFF	TGTGCCAGTAGTATGATTGGGGGGCCTAGAGGACCCGGGGAGCTGTTTTTT	.	.	TRBV19	TRBJ2-2
CASSPPRGLSYNEQFF	TGTGCCAGCTCACCACCCAGGGGGCTCTCCTACAATGAGCAGTTCTTC	.	TRBD1	TRBV18	TRBJ2-1
CASSVVDQGASPLHF	TGTGCCAGCAGCGTAGTGGACCAGGGGGCTTCACCCCTCCACTTT	.	TRBD1	TRBV9	TRBJ1-6
CAISESLRGGQETQYF	TGTGCCATCAGTGAGTCGCTCAGGGGGGGCCAAGAGACCCAGTACTTC	.	.	TRBV10-3	TRBJ2-5
CASSSAGMHEQYF	TGCGCCAGCAGCTCCGCAGGGATGCACGAGCAGTACTTC	.	.	TRBV5-1	TRBJ2-7
CASSQQWGQGNEKLFF	TGTGCCAGCAGCCAACAGTGGGGACAGGGGAATGAAAAACTGTTTTTT	.	TRBD1	TRBV4-2	TRBJ1-4
CASRLAGPGELFF	TGTGCCAGTAGACTAGCCGGCCCCGGGGAGCTGTTTTTT	.	TRBD2	TRBV2	TRBJ2-2
CSVDSGTGGAGANVLTF	TGCAGCGTTGACTCCGGGACAGGGGGTGCTGGGGCCAACGTCCTGACTTTC	.	TRBD1	TRBV29-1	TRBJ2-6
CASSPDSYEQYF	TGTGCCAGCTCCCCCGACAGTTACGAGCAGTACTTC	.	.	TRBV18	TRBJ2-7
CASTPGGWGALETQYF	TGTGCCAGCACCCCAGGTGGTTGGGGCGCGTTAGAGACCCAGTACTTC	.	.	TRBV25-1	TRBJ2-5
CASSPGGRASETEAFF	TGTGCCAGCAGCCCAGGGGGCAGGGCGTCTGAGACTGAAGCTTTCTTT	.	TRBD1	TRBV13	TRBJ1-1
CASSVVLGWGNTEAFF	TGTGCCAGCAGCGTAGTTCTGGGATGGGGGAACACTGAAGCTTTCTTT	.	.	TRBV9	TRBJ1-1
CASSGSSGARGQYF	TGCGCCAGCAGCGGCTCTAGCGGGGCTAGGGGGCAGTATTTT	.	TRBD2	TRBV5-1	TRBJ2-3
CASSDYEQYF	TGTGCCAGCAGCGACTACGAGCAGTACTTC	.	.	TRBV28	TRBJ2-7
CASSQTGNYEKLFF	TGTGCCAGCAGTCAGACAGGGAACTACGAAAAACTGTTTTTT	.	TRBD1	TRBV6-1	TRBJ1-4
CASSSGSGGGYTDTQYF	TGCGCCAGCAGCTCCGGTAGCGGGGGGGGCTACACAGATACGCAGTATTTT	.	TRBD2	TRBV5-1	TRBJ2-3
CASSVQPPGTSGVLHTQYF	TGTGCCAGCAGCGTCCAACCTCCCGGGACTAGCGGGGTGCTTCATACGCAGTATTTT	once	TRBD2	TRBV9	TRBJ2-3
CAISGSYRDRERGYTF	TGTGCCATCTCGGGAAGCTACCGGGACAGGGAGCGCGGCTACACCTTC	.	TRBD1	TRBV10-3	TRBJ1-2
CASSQPRDRYSNQPQHF	TGTGCCAGTAGTCAACCCCGGGACAGATATAGCAATCAGCCCCAGCATTTT	few	TRBD1	TRBV19	TRBJ1-5
CASSAHTEAFF	TGCGCCAGCAGCGCCCACACTGAAGCTTTCTTT	.	.	TRBV5-1	TRBJ1-1
CASSRDRFNEKLFF	TGCGCCAGCAGCCGGGACAGGTTTAATGAAAAACTGTTTTTT	.	TRBD1	TRBV4-1	TRBJ1-4
CSASASGEQYF	TGCAGTGCTAGTGCCAGCGGGGAGCAGTACTTC	.	.	TRBV20-1	TRBJ2-7